The sequence of this T cell receptor beta chain was determined in a study of T-cell memory formation after mild COVID-19. Study conclusions and caveats: In pre-infection memory, a portion of responding clones appeared, which suggested that cross-reactive memory joined.

Per germline, CDR1 SGHRS and CDR2 YFSETQ. V was trimmed by 2 bases and J by 1 base, leaving 10 bases between them. The CDR3 is 15 residues long. This clonotype was found many times. The target antigen is unknown. TCRdb reprocessed the 5' RACE reads with MiXCR, giving one entry per CDR3 protein. The table lists approximately 300,000 distinct CDR3 sequences, 15% of them singletons. Specimen: PBMCs or a T cell subset sorted from them (not recorded which). The clonotype was recovered from a man aged 18 to 30 who had mild COVID-19 (a few samples of this study predate the infection). Cell type and time point are not known. The rearrangement joins TRBV5-1 to TRBJ1-5; D uncertain. This CDR3 reads CASSLVSPSNQPQHF. The CDR3 DNA is TGCGCCAGCAGCTTAGTATCACCAAGCAATCAGCCCCAGCATTTT.